This T cell receptor beta chain emerged from a study of T cells in Graves' hyperthyroidism and ophthalmopathy. CDR1 and CDR2 from the germline V gene are MNHEY and SVGEGT. CDR3 length equals 13 residues. Deletions cut 5 bases from V and 4 bases from J, with 8 bases between. TCR beta CDR3 regions were amplified from RNA transcripts. First-round RT-PCR targeting the TCR CDR3 was performed with the HTBI primer set. TCRdb passed the multiplex PCR reads through MiXCR, listing each CDR3 protein once. The repertoire has 450,000 to 650,000 distinct CDR3 sequences, approximately 14% of them found once; the top ten carry roughly 7.7%.

This TCR was recovered from a woman aged 18-29 years with Graves' ophthalmopathy. The chain carries TRBV6-2 or TRBV6-3 and TRBJ2-2; no definite D call. The specimen was blood. CDR3 loop: CASSEDSTGELFF. Written as DNA, the CDR3 is TGTGCCAGCAGTGAAGACTCCACCGGGGAGCTGTTTTTT.